The source of this T cell receptor (beta chain) is a study of siplizumab effects on memory and regulatory T cells. Study observations and caveats: Siplizumab significantly brought down the alloreactive sequences that trace back to unstimulated CD4+ memory cells. In unstimulated cells, naive T cells appeared more diverse than memory T cells and seemed major alloresponse contributors.

Germline CDR1 and CDR2: SGHVS and FQNEAQ. V dropped 5 bases and J dropped 2 bases, with 9 bases sitting between them. CDR3 size: 14 residues. Unstimulated naive, memory, effector memory and TEMRA subsets underwent sequencing in three donor pairs. Concerning this clone: Its antigen is not identified.

Here immunoSEQ multiplex PCR was the method, and the copy in TCRdb shows in-frame clones only, minus some. The sample holds about 50,000 clones, 95% to 97% seen once. The chain carries TRBV7-8 and TRBJ2-2; a weak D match, TRBD1 (5 bases). The origin of this receptor is a human donor in good health. The sequenced sample consisted of naive CD4+ T cells sorted from blood. The CDR3 sequence is CASSIDSNTGELFF. The CDR3 DNA reads as TGTGCCAGCAGCATAGACAGTAACACCGGGGAGCTGTTTTTT.